Here is one TCR beta chain with its context. These data belong to a study of CD8+ T cells in alopecia areata. After isolation, RNA underwent reverse transcription to generate cDNA as the sequencing template. Produced via immunoSEQ multiplex PCR; TCRdb's table is partial and in-frame only. This sample has over 110,000 clones; about 47% occur once, and the top ten carry about 1%. The sample consisted of CD4+ T cells sorted from blood, taken at week 0. This TCR was recovered from a human donor with alopecia areata.

The CDR3 sequence is CAWSPLDRSIEQYF. The CDR3 region has the DNA TGTGCCTGGAGTCCTCTGGACAGGTCCATAGAGCAGTACTTC. The chain uses TRBV30 and TRBJ2-7; 7 bases map to TRBD1. Trimming cost V 2 bases and J 7 bases; bases outside gene matches: 11. CDR3 size: 14 residues. Per the germline V gene, CDR1 is GTSNPN and CDR2 is SVGIG (reference sequence).